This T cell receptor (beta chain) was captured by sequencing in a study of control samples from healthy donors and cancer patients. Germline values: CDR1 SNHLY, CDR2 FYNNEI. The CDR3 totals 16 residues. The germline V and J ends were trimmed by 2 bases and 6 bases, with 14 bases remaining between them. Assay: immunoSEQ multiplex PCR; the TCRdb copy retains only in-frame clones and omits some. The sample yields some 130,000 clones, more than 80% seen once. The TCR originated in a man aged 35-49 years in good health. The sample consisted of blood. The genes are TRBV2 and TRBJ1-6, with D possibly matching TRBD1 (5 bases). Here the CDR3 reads CASSEIQANANSPLHF. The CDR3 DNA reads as TGTGCCAGCAGTGAAATACAGGCCAATGCTAATTCACCCCTCCACTTT.